A selection of T cell receptor beta chains follows, all from one sample in a study of cytomegalovirus exposure and HLA in healthy donors. Assay used: immunoSEQ multiplex PCR; TCRdb lists only in-frame clones, some missing. Of 200,000 to 250,000 clones listed, over 60% are singletons. Source material: PBMCs. The receptors stem from a man between 18 and 35 years old in good health and CMV-seronegative. The CDR3 runs from the conserved cysteine through the conserved F or W. The D gene is left open where the match is weak. Some rows have no size entry. The others give once, few or many, or a class for an expanded clone.

cdr3_nt cdr3_aa j_call d_call clone_size v_call
TGTGCCAGCAATGACAGGCTCTCCGAGCAGTACTTC CASNDRLSEQYF TRBJ2-7 - - TRBV6-6
TGTGCCAGCAGCCATCCGGTAGCCAAAAACATTCAGTACTTC CASSHPVAKNIQYF TRBJ2-4 - - TRBV5-6
TGTGCCAGCAGCCAAGTAAACGGGAGGGCCTCAAACACCGGGGAGCTGTTTTTT CASSQVNGRASNTGELFF TRBJ2-2 TRBD2 few TRBV4-2
TGTGCCAGCAGCTTGGGCGGGGGCTCGGAAACTGAAGCTTTCTTT CASSLGGGSETEAFF TRBJ1-1 - - TRBV5-4
TGTGCCAGCAGTGAAGCAGGGGGCAAGAGCTATGGCTACACCTTC CASSEAGGKSYGYTF TRBJ1-2 TRBD1 - TRBV6-1
TGTGCCAGCAGCTTGGCTTCGGGGGGCTTATCCGGGGAGCTGTTTTTT CASSLASGGLSGELFF TRBJ2-2 - - TRBV11-2
TGTGCCAGCAGCTTAGGAATACAGGGGCCTCCCTACGAGCAGTACTTC CASSLGIQGPPYEQYF TRBJ2-7 TRBD1 once TRBV7-2
TGTGCCAGCAGCTTAGAGCGGCTAGCGGGAAACACCGGGGAGCTGTTTTTT CASSLERLAGNTGELFF TRBJ2-2 TRBD2 few TRBV7-6
TGTGCCAGAAGCGTTGGTGGACTAGCGTGTGATGAGCAGTTCTTC CARSVGGLACDEQFF TRBJ2-1 - few TRBV7-5
TGCGCCAGCAGCTTATGGGACAACAGTGAATACGAGCAGTACTTC CASSLWDNSEYEQYF TRBJ2-7 - - TRBV4-3
TGTGCCAGCAGTTTAGTAGCGGATTCACCCCTCCACTTT CASSLVADSPLHF TRBJ1-6 - - TRBV27
TGTGCCAGCAGCCGACGGGACTATGTCACAGATACGCAGTATTTT CASSRRDYVTDTQYF TRBJ2-3 TRBD2 - TRBV7-2
TGTGCCAGCAGACAGGGAGAGACCCAGTACTTC CASRQGETQYF TRBJ2-5 - - TRBV2
TGTGCCAGCAGCTTAGGTGGACTCAACGAGGCTTTCTTT CASSLGGLNEAFF TRBJ1-1 - - TRBV7-2
TGTGCCAGCAGTTTATCAACAGGGGGTTTCATGAACACTGAAGCTTTCTTT CASSLSTGGFMNTEAFF TRBJ1-1 TRBD1 once TRBV28
TGTGCCAGCGGGGACAGGGCCACCGGGGAGCTGTTTTTT CASGDRATGELFF TRBJ2-2 TRBD1 - TRBV7-9
TGCAGCGTTAGGACAGGGCCCTACGAGCAGTACTTC CSVRTGPYEQYF TRBJ2-7 TRBD1 - TRBV29-1
TGTGCCAGCAGCCCCAGGGTGGACTCCTACAATGAGCAGTTCTTC CASSPRVDSYNEQFF TRBJ2-1 - few TRBV7-9
TGTGCCAGCAGCTTCCGGACCGGGGAGCTGTTTTTT CASSFRTGELFF TRBJ2-2 - - TRBV7-3
TGTGCCACCAGACAGGGGGCTACAGATACGCAGTATTTT CATRQGATDTQYF TRBJ2-3 TRBD1 - TRBV2
TGCGCCAGCAGCCAACAGGGGGCGGGCGGGGAGCTGTTTTTT CASSQQGAGGELFF TRBJ2-2 TRBD1 once TRBV4-3
TGTGCCAGCAGCGTACAGCCTAGCGGGAGTGGGACCGGGGAGCTGTTTTTT CASSVQPSGSGTGELFF TRBJ2-2 TRBD2 - TRBV9
TGCGCCAGCAGCCAAGACCCCCGGGACACCTCTTCCTCTTATGGCTACACCTTC CASSQDPRDTSSSYGYTF TRBJ1-2 - few TRBV4-1
TGTGTCAGCAGCTTGTATGGCACCCACACAGATACGCAGTATTTT CVSSLYGTHTDTQYF TRBJ2-3 - - TRBV5-5
TGTTCCAGCAGCTTAGAGTCAGGGCGGTATGGCTACACCTTC CSSSLESGRYGYTF TRBJ1-2 - - TRBV7-9
TGTGCCAGCGGCGACAGCGGGGCAGACTACGAGCAGTACTTC CASGDSGADYEQYF TRBJ2-7 TRBD2 - TRBV14
TGTGCCAGCATCGCGGCGGGAGGAGAAGAGACCCAGTACTTC CASIAAGGEETQYF TRBJ2-5 TRBD2 - TRBV6-6
TGTGCCAGCAGTTTAGATAGGGACAACAGCTACGAGCAGTACTTC CASSLDRDNSYEQYF TRBJ2-7 - - TRBV27
TGTGCCAGCAGCATGACAGGGGGCTATGGCTACACCTTC CASSMTGGYGYTF TRBJ1-2 TRBD1 - TRBV6-5
TGTGCCAGCAGCTTGGTTGGAGGGAACACTGAAGCTTTCTTT CASSLVGGNTEAFF TRBJ1-1 - few TRBV5-5
TGTGCCAGCAGTTACTCCTGGGCCTATGGCTACACCTTC CASSYSWAYGYTF TRBJ1-2 - once TRBV6-5
TGTGCCATCAGTGAGTACCGGGACAGGGTAGACGAAAAACTGTTTTTT CAISEYRDRVDEKLFF TRBJ1-4 TRBD1 - TRBV10-3
TGTGCCAGCAGCGCAGGGACAGGGGACACTGAAGCTTTCTTT CASSAGTGDTEAFF TRBJ1-1 TRBD1 - TRBV9
TGTGCCAGCAGTTTCGGTCTGCCAGCGAACTATGGCTACACCTTC CASSFGLPANYGYTF TRBJ1-2 - - TRBV27
TGTGCCAGCAGCTTATTGGGGAGTGGCACTGAAGCTTTCTTT CASSLLGSGTEAFF TRBJ1-1 - - TRBV7-8
TGTGCCAGCAGCCCCCCGGGACTGCAGAGGACGCAGTATTTT CASSPPGLQRTQYF TRBJ2-3 - - TRBV11-3
TGCGCCAGCAGCCAAACCGGGACTGAGAATTCACCCCTCCACTTT CASSQTGTENSPLHF TRBJ1-6 - few TRBV4-3
TGTGCCATCAGTGACTTCCAGGGTAACACTGAAGCTTTCTTT CAISDFQGNTEAFF TRBJ1-1 - - TRBV10-3
TGCAGCACCTCAACTACACAGGGAGCCTATGGCTACACCTTC CSTSTTQGAYGYTF TRBJ1-2 - - TRBV29-1
TGCAGCGTTGAAAGGGACAGCTATGGCTACACCTTC CSVERDSYGYTF TRBJ1-2 TRBD1 - TRBV29-1
TGTGCCAGCAGACGACAGGGGTCCTTTTCTAACTATGGCTACACCTTC CASRRQGSFSNYGYTF TRBJ1-2 TRBD1 few TRBV27
TGTGCCAGCAGCTTAGACCCAAGGGGGACTGAAGCTTTCTTT CASSLDPRGTEAFF TRBJ1-1 - - TRBV7-2
TGTGCCAGCAGCTTCGGGGGGCGAGAGCAGTACTTC CASSFGGREQYF TRBJ2-7 - once TRBV7-9
TGTGCCAGTAGCGGACTGAACAATGAGCAGTTCTTC CASSGLNNEQFF TRBJ2-1 - - TRBV19
TGTGCCAGCGGGATGAGGGACAGGGAGGATGGCTACACCTTC CASGMRDREDGYTF TRBJ1-2 TRBD1 once TRBV9
TGTGCCAGCAGTTTATCATTCGGGGGTGGGATTGACACAGATACGCAGTATTTT CASSLSFGGGIDTDTQYF TRBJ2-3 - - TRBV28
TGTGCCAGCAGCGCAGGGGACCCTAGCACAGATACGCAGTATTTT CASSAGDPSTDTQYF TRBJ2-3 - few TRBV5-6
TGTGCCAGCAGCTTAGACCGGGGGACCAACACTGAAGCTTTCTTT CASSLDRGTNTEAFF TRBJ1-1 - - TRBV7-9
TGTGCCAGCAGTGTTTTCCGGTCGCTCGATACGCAGTATTTT CASSVFRSLDTQYF TRBJ2-3 - - TRBV2
TGCAGCGTTGAAATAACGCAGGGAACTGAAGCTTTCTTT CSVEITQGTEAFF TRBJ1-1 - - TRBV29-1
TGTGCCAGCAAGGGGGTCGGCATAGATACGCAGTATTTT CASKGVGIDTQYF TRBJ2-3 - - TRBV28